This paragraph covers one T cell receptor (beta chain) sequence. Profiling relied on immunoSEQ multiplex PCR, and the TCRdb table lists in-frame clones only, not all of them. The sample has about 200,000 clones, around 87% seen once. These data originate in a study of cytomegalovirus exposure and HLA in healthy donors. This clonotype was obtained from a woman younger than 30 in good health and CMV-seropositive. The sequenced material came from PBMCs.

DNA of the CDR3: TGTGCCAGCAGCCTGGGGCCGGGGAGGAGCAATCAGCCCCAGCATTTT. Translated: CASSLGPGRSNQPQHF. This chain links TRBV5-8 with TRBJ1-5; D is perhaps TRBD1 (5 bases). The CDR3 covers 16 residues. Trimming took off 4 bases at V and 1 base at J, with 15 bases between the two ends. CDR1 and CDR2 (germline): SGHTS, YDEGEE.